What follows is one T cell receptor (beta chain) and its context. The antigen it recognizes is unknown. There are no base qualities to consult, and no much larger clone falls within one base. V lost 0 bases and J lost 6 bases; the stretch between them is 12 bases long. From the germline V gene, CDR1 is SGDLS and CDR2 is YYNGEE. The cysteine opens and the phenylalanine closes a CDR3 of 15 amino acids. Just CDR3 DNA is preserved here, 45 bases in frame from base 1. In the paper's terms, the time point label means: patch test 3, about 24 weeks after DPC sensitization. Explained via the paper, the treatment or condition label denotes: therapeutic diphenylcyclopropenone sensitization with weekly scalp DPC. At each patch-test visit, blood was drawn before the patch test was applied. Patients were considered eligible if aged 18 to 70, diagnosed with alopecia and deemed suitable for DPC therapy, and patients were excluded if pregnant. Total RNA was extracted from unfractionated whole blood that had been collected in Tempus Blood RNA tubes.

The sample is drawn from a study of human T cells and chemical hapten exposure (dated by TCRdb to the early 2020s). Background on the whole study: For sensitization, 2% DPC in acetone was applied to an approximately 2 cm by approximately 2 cm area of upper inner arm skin. Weekly therapeutic DPC doses were additionally applied to the scalp of patients throughout the roughly 23-week study period. Patch testing was done on the upper back using Finn chambers containing 0.01% DPC, and results were scored after 6 days according to International Contact Dermatitis Research Group standards. The mostly female patient cohort included alopecia areata with under or over 50% scalp involvement, alopecia totalis and alopecia universalis. Libraries were combined into a pool for sequencing, and differences in TCR yield between samples came mainly from small differences in library volumes within the pool. This study followed changes in the peripheral blood TCR repertoire in vivo during primary and secondary sensitization of alopecia patients to the hapten diphenylcyclopropenone (DPC). Blood was sampled from patients pre-sensitization (week 0) and at 2, 6 and about 24 weeks after DPC sensitization. Blood for TCR sequencing was provided by twenty-nine alopecia patients at one to four time points (pre-sensitization, 2, 6 and 24 weeks). Study-wide conclusions, independent of this receptor: The number of PT1 expanded TCRs positively correlated with patch test score, significant at thresholds 8, 16 and 32 but not 4. Alopecia, a presumed autoimmune disease, was present in all patients, so the immune response of the patients might differ from that of healthy individuals. The number of TCRs above 1 in 1000 frequency did not change with DPC sensitization; there was no evidence of global repertoire structure alterations. After repeated subsampling, the strength of the expansion versus patch-test correlation and the threshold at which it became significant changed. Compared with pre-sensitization or healthy control sets, expanded TCRs formed significantly more large CDR3 similarity clusters, which is consistent with antigen-driven responses.

Preparation of the library involved RACE. Sequenced on a NextSeq 500. Library preparation attached unique molecular identifiers to individual cDNA molecules for quantitative, reproducible TCR counting. For every blood RNA sample, sequencing covered both the TCR alpha and TCR beta chains. As for the authors' bioinformatics: Samples had a median of around 92,000 TCRs, with a range from roughly 20,000 to 700,000. The Decombinator software suite was used to annotate V, J and CDR3 in the TCR reads. For PS versus PT1 abundance plots, all samples were subsampled to the same number of TCRs (28,000). Expanded TCRs were defined as absent before sensitization and observed at least eight times at the 2-week time point. The public sequencing data were trimmed at Q25 with fastp and processed into clonotypes with MiXCR by TCRdb, which kept only in-frame beta chains. Every CDR3 protein is listed once, alongside the most common genes and DNA of its rows. TCRdb's processing, not the authors' own work, is the source of the V and J calls. The sample yields around 200,000 distinct CDR3 sequences; about 25% were counted once. The ten most abundant clones make up roughly 2.5% of the sample.

The specimen comprised whole blood, sampled in connection with sensitization to the hapten diphenylcyclopropenone (DPC). This receptor was obtained from a middle-aged woman with alopecia areata. Some clones in this sample may be carry-over from other donors' samples. This sequence uses TRBV9 and TRBJ2-2; a tentative D call is TRBD2 (6 bases match). Here is the DNA: TGTGCCAGCAGCGTAGGGCTAGCGAGGGCCGGGGAGCTGTTTTTT. Its protein product is CASSVGLARAGELFF.